The entry below describes one T cell receptor beta chain. As yet, its antigen is unknown. Germline V gene data show CDR1 as SGHRS and CDR2 as YFSETQ. The CDR3 has 15 residues. The junction had 8 bases not matched to a gene; V was cut back by 3 bases and J by 7 bases. Assay: immunoSEQ multiplex PCR; the TCRdb copy retains only in-frame clones and omits some. The table includes some 73,000 clones, roughly four fifths detected once. This specimen belongs to a study of radiotherapy plus CTLA-4 blockade in lung cancer. Study-wide context: Objective response rate was 15% to 20%; disease control rate, 25% to 35%. Findings and caveats of the study: Alongside interferon-beta, early blood T cell clone dynamics were reportedly the best predictor of response. Expansion in blood of tumor-derived TCR clones was seen after radiotherapy plus ipilimumab.

Source: peripheral blood, taken from a patient treated with radiotherapy plus ipilimumab. The sequence was obtained from a human donor with non-small cell lung cancer who had stable disease on radiotherapy plus ipilimumab. V gene TRBV5-1 combines with J gene TRBJ1-4, with 8 bases fitting TRBD1. CDR3 amino acids: CASSSTGAWAEKLFF. In DNA, the CDR3 is TGCGCCAGCAGCTCGACAGGGGCGTGGGCTGAAAAACTGTTTTTT.